These 4 T cell receptor beta chains originate from one sample sequenced in a study of cytomegalovirus exposure and HLA in healthy donors. Researchers ran the PCR with 60 Vbeta and 13 Jbeta primers. The protocol was immunoSEQ multiplex PCR, while the TCRdb copy is restricted to in-frame clones and leaves out a portion. Of 110,000 to 150,000 clones in the sample, approximately 80% were seen once. The sample was PBMCs. Source of these receptors: a woman aged 45 to 65 in good health and CMV-seropositive.

This clone was seen more than once but under ten times. This chain connects TRBV15 to TRBJ2-3, with 12 bases lining up with TRBD2. CDR3 length: 16 amino acids. The germline V gene encodes CDR1 LNHNV and CDR2 YYDKDF (reference sequence). With 5 bases clipped from V and 5 bases from J, the junction kept 8 bases outside the gene matches. CDR3 DNA sequence: TGTGCCACCAGCGGAATACTAGCGGGGGGTCGAGATACGCAGTATTTT. It is translated as CATSGILAGGRDTQYF.

The V and J genes are TRBV6-6 and TRBJ2-5, with 7 bases aligning to TRBD1. The germline gives CDR1 MNHNY, CDR2 SVGAGI (reference sequence). This CDR3 region has 15 residues. Losses at the gene ends were 3 bases for V and 4 bases for J; bases not matched to a gene: 8. The CDR3 spells CASSYLRGPGETQYF. Written as DNA, the CDR3 is TGTGCCAGCAGTTATCTGAGGGGGCCGGGAGAGACCCAGTACTTC.

The chain joins TRBV27 to TRBJ2-1, with 7 bases fitting TRBD2. This CDR3 spans 15 amino acids. The germline V gene encodes CDR1 MNHEY and CDR2 SMNVEV (reference sequence). Unmatched junction bases numbered 11, after V lost 5 bases and J lost 7 bases. The CDR3 here is CASSPGTIIGNEQFF. CDR3 coding DNA: TGTGCCAGCAGTCCCGGGACTATCATTGGGAATGAGCAGTTCTTC.

The V and J genes are TRBV5-1 and TRBJ1-5, with TRBD1 matching over 9 bases. Germline assignment: CDR1 SGHRS and CDR2 YFSETQ. J was trimmed by 8 bases and V by 0 bases; bases with no gene match: 3. This CDR3 spans 14 amino acids. The CDR3 loop reads CASSLGQGEEPQHF. The CDR3 coding sequence is TGCGCCAGCAGCTTGGGACAGGGGGAAGAGCCCCAGCATTTT.